The present T cell receptor beta chain was sequenced within a study of early T cells in non-severe SARS-CoV-2 infection. Whole-study context: Bulk RNA from unsorted whole blood was sequenced; chains were unpaired.

Germline V lookup: CDR1 LNHDA, CDR2 SQIVND (reference sequence). V gave up 2 bases and J gave up 3 bases, with 5 bases separating them. CDR3 length equals 13 residues. TCRdb itself ran the 5' RACE reads through MiXCR, one entry per CDR3 protein. The table has roughly 120,000 distinct CDR3 sequences, 15% seen once. The source is an adult who was a healthcare worker with PCR-confirmed SARS-CoV-2 infection or an uninfected control (not recorded which). Sample: whole blood. The V and J genes are TRBV19 and TRBJ1-5; no reliable D call. The CDR3 reads CASSISINQPQHF. CDR3 sequence (DNA): TGTGCCAGTAGTATATCCATCAATCAGCCCCAGCATTTT.